This passage covers 7 T cell receptor beta chains from one sample sequenced in a study of early T cells in non-severe SARS-CoV-2 infection. One entry per CDR3 protein, called by TCRdb with MiXCR from the 5' RACE reads. The sample includes more than 55,000 distinct CDR3 sequences, under 15% seen only once; the top ten take less than 6%. Sequencing used whole blood. The receptors come from an adult who was a healthcare worker with PCR-confirmed SARS-CoV-2 infection or an uninfected control (not recorded which).

A note on this clonotype: Lacking the conserved final phenylalanine or tryptophan, this CDR3 likely reflects a read error. The rearrangement joins TRBV29-1 to TRBJ2-1; tentatively, D is TRBD2 (6 bases). CDR1 is SQVTM and CDR2 is ANQGSEA in the germline V gene. This CDR3 is 15 amino acids long. This CDR3 reads CCVGRLSGPYNEQFL. The CDR3 DNA is TGCTGCGTTGGAAGGCTTAGCGGCCCTTACAATGAGCAGTTCTTA.

This clonotype occurred many times. The chain is built from TRBV7-8 and TRBJ2-5; no clear D. Germline-derived CDR1 and CDR2 are SGHVS and FQNEAQ. Trimming shortened V by 2 bases and J by 2 bases, and 12 bases separated the two germline ends. The CDR3 covers 15 residues. The CDR3 coding sequence is TGTGCCAGCAGCTTAAGTTCCAGCCTGCAAGAGACCCAGTACTTC. Translation gives CASSLSSSLQETQYF.

This clonotype has ten or more counts. The chain is built from TRBV4-1 and TRBJ2-5, with no clear D. V dropped 1 base and J dropped 2 bases, with 8 bases sitting between them. This CDR3 has 14 residues. CDR1 and CDR2 from the germline V gene are MGHRA and YSYEKL. CDR3 in amino acids: CASSQGHEQETQYF. CDR3 bases: TGCGCCAGCAGCCAAGGACACGAGCAAGAGACCCAGTACTTC.

The chain carries TRBV18 and TRBJ2-7; 7 nucleotides align to TRBD1. This CDR3 region has 15 residues. Trimming cost V 3 bases and J 3 bases; bases outside gene matches: 8. Germline V lookup: CDR1 KGHSH, CDR2 LQKENI. For the CDR3, the DNA is TGTGCCAGCTCACCCGACTACAGGGGCGGCTACGAGCAGTACTTC. As protein: CASSPDYRGGYEQYF.

This clonotype has only a few counts. Without the conserved terminal phenylalanine or tryptophan, this CDR3 likely stems from a read error. The V call is TRBV7-9, the J call TRBJ1-5; D perhaps matches TRBD1 (5 bases). V was clipped by 7 bases and J by 8 bases, with 15 bases between them. Germline V CDR1 and CDR2: SEHNR, FQNEAQ (reference sequence). There are 13 residues in the CDR3. CDR3 coding DNA: TGTGCCAGCACCAGGGAGTATTCGGAGCCCCAGCATTAT. Protein product: CASTREYSEPQHY.

This clonotype was found many times. The V call is TRBV12-3 or TRBV12-4, the J call TRBJ1-5; D ambiguous. CDR3 length: 14 amino acids. V shed 6 bases and J shed 0 bases, with 9 bases lying between them. The CDR3: CASRDPFSNQPQHF. The CDR3 DNA is TGTGCCAGCAGGGACCCCTTTAGCAATCAGCCCCAGCATTTT.

This clonotype was counted at least ten times. The chain has TRBV6-6 and TRBJ1-4, with no clear D. Germline values: CDR1 MNHNY, CDR2 SVGAGI (reference sequence). The CDR3 consists of 9 residues. Trimming removed 8 bases from V and 7 bases from J, with 2 bases in between. The CDR3 protein is CASGEKLFF. The CDR3 bases are TGTGCCAGCGGTGAAAAACTGTTTTTT.